Included here is one T cell receptor (beta chain) sequence, with context. The germline V and J ends were trimmed by 0 bases and 1 base, with 6 bases remaining between them. The CDR3 runs to 15 residues. CDR1 is MDHEN and CDR2 is SYDVKM in the germline V gene. This sample is drawn from a study of cytomegalovirus exposure and HLA in healthy donors. PCR primers comprised 60 Vbeta and 13 Jbeta primers. Assay: immunoSEQ multiplex PCR; the TCRdb copy retains only in-frame clones and omits some. Counted here are over 80,000 clones, 65% to 85% occurring once; the ten biggest clones make up 3.8%. This chain connects TRBV28 to TRBJ2-2; D ambiguous. The sequenced sample consisted of PBMCs. The clonotype comes from a man between 50 and 59 years old in good health and CMV-seronegative. CDR3 region: CASSLWAGNTGELFF. CDR3 bases: TGTGCCAGCAGTTTATGGGCAGGGAACACCGGGGAGCTGTTTTTT. The complete variable domain, with remaining parts taken from reference TRBV28 and TRBJ2-2, reads DVKVTQSSRYLVKRTGEKVFLECVQDMDHENMFWYRQDPGLGLRLIYFSYDVKMKEKGDIPEGYSVSREKKERFSLILESASTNQTSMYLCASSLWAGNTGELFFGEGSRLTVL.